The present T cell receptor (beta chain) was sequenced within a study of persistence of HIV-infected CD4 T cells. Study summary: Blood samples, up to roughly 200 mL, came from multiple time points, except a couple of leukapheresis donors sampled once. Study results and caveats: Antigen-responding cells were enriched for degenerate expanded CDR3beta sequences.

An overlapping HIV-1 Gag peptide pool stimulated these cells at roughly 1 ug/peptide/mL. Sorting selected CD4+ T cells upregulating both CD40 ligand and CD69. Donors had CD4+ T cell counts above 400 cells/uL and were CMV-seropositive. The germline V gene encodes CDR1 SGHVS and CDR2 FQNEAQ. CDR3 size: 17 residues. Trimming took 5 bases from V and 2 from J; bases not matched to a gene: 11. Comment on this clone: Antigen: not known.

The libraries were made with immunoSEQ version 4 in survey mode. Repertoires were generated with immunoSEQ multiplex PCR, while TCRdb's copy carries only in-frame clones and drops some. In the table there are around 32,000 clones, 70% of which are singletons. The clonotype comes from an adult man with HIV who was CMV-seropositive. The input for sequencing was CD4+ T cells sorted from PBMCs after roughly 17-hour stimulation, taken from a patient who received antiretroviral therapy. This chain joins TRBV7-8 and TRBJ2-3, with 9 bases aligning to TRBD2. In DNA form, the CDR3 reads TGTGCCAGCAGCCTGGTGGCTAGCGGGGAGCTCACAGATACGCAGTATTTT. Protein: CASSLVASGELTDTQYF. The whole variable domain, remainder taken from reference TRBV7-8 and TRBJ2-3, is GAGVSQSPRYKVAKRGQDVALRCDPISGHVSLFWYQQALGQGPEFLTYFQNEAQLDKSGLPSDRFFAERPEGSVSTLKIQRTQQEDSAVYLCASSLVASGELTDTQYFGPGTRLTVL.